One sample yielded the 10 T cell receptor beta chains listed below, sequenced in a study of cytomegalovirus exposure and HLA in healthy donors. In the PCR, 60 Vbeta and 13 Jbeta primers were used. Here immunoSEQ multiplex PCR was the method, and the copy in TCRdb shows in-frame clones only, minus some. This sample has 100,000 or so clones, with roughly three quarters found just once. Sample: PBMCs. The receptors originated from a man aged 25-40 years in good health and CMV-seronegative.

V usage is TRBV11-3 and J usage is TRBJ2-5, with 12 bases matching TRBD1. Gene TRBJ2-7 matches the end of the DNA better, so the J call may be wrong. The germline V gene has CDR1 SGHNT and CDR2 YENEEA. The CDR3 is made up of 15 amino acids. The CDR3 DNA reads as TGTGCCAGCAGCCCTATGGGACAGGGGGCGAGCGAGCAGTACTTC. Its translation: CASSPMGQGASEQYF.

CDR3 sequence: CASSQRGTGDEKLFF. CDR3 coding DNA: TGCGCCAGCAGCCAAAGGGGGACAGGGGATGAAAAACTGTTTTTT. The J gene is TRBJ1-4, the V gene TRBV4-3, with TRBD1 matching over 10 bases. CDR1 and CDR2 (germline): LGHNA, YSLEER. The trim removed 2 bases at V and 6 bases at J, leaving 3 bases unmatched. This CDR3 is 15 amino acids long.

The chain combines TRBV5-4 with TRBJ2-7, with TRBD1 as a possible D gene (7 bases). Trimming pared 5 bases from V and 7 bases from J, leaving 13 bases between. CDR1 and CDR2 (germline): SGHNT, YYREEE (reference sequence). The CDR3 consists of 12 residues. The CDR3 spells CASSWGDSEQYF. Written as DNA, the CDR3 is TGTGCCAGCAGTTGGGGGGACAGTGAGCAGTACTTC.

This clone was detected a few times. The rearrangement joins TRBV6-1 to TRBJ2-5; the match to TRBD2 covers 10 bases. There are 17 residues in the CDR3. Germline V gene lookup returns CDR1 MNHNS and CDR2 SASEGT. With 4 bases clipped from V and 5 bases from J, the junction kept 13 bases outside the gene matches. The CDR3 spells CASSATKLKLAGETQYF. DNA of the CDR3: TGTGCCAGCAGTGCTACGAAGCTCAAACTAGCGGGGGAGACCCAGTACTTC.

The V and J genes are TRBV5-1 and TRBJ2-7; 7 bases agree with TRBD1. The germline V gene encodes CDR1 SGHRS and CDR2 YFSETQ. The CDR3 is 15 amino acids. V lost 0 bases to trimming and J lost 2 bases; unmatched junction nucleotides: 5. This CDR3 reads CASSLAGQAPYEQYF. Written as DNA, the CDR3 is TGCGCCAGCAGCTTGGCCGGACAGGCCCCCTACGAGCAGTACTTC.

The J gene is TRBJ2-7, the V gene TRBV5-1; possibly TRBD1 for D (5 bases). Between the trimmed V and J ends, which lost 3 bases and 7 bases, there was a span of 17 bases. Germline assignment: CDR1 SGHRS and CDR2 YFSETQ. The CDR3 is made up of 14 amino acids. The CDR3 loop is CASSWGGGAREQYF. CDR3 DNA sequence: TGCGCCAGCAGCTGGGGCGGTGGGGCGAGGGAGCAGTACTTC.

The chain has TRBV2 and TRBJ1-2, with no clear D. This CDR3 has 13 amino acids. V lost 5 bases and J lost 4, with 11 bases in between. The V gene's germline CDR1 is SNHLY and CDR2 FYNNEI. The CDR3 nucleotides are TGTGCCAGCAGTTTGATGGAGGGCTATGGCTACACCTTC. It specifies CASSLMEGYGYTF.

The CDR3 loop is CASSLAVGQPIKYEQYF. CDR3 bases: TGTGCCAGCAGTTTAGCGGTTGGACAGCCCATTAAATACGAGCAGTACTTC. The rearrangement links TRBV28 to TRBJ2-7; D possibly corresponds to TRBD1 (6 bases). The CDR3 totals 17 residues. V was trimmed by 2 bases and J by 4 bases, leaving 21 bases between them. Germline assignment: CDR1 MDHEN and CDR2 SYDVKM.

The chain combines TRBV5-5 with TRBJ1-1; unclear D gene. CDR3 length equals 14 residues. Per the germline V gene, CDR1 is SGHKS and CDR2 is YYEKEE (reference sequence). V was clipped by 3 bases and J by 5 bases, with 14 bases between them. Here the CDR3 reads CASSSDGGRTEAFF. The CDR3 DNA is TGTGCCAGCAGCTCGGATGGAGGGCGTACTGAAGCTTTCTTT.

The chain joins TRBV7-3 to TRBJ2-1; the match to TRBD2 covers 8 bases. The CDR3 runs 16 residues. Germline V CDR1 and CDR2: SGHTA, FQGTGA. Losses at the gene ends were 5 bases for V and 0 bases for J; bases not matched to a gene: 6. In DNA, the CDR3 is TGTGCCAGCAGCCCTCGTGGGACTAGCTCCTACAATGAGCAGTTCTTC. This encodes CASSPRGTSSYNEQFF. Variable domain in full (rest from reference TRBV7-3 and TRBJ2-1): GAGVSQTPSNKVTEKGKYVELRCDPISGHTALYWYRQSLGQGPEFLIYFQGTGAADDSGLPNDRFFAVRPEGSVSTLKIQRTERGDSAVYLCASSPRGTSSYNEQFFGPGTRLTVL.